This TCR beta chain appears in the sequencing data of a study of shared clonotypes between healthy human individuals. Study results and limitations: Clonotype sharing levels among donors were expected to vary with sequencing depth. Only blood samples were collected, and tissue repertoires likely differ.

This clone was seen just once. Its antigen is undetermined. Other DNA sequences in this specimen translate into the identical CDR3. This CDR3 is built from 11 residues. CDR1 is SGHRS, CDR2 YFSETQ, per germline. V was shortened by 4 bases and J by 4 bases, with 3 bases between the two germline ends. At deep level, the assay was performed. Each sorted subset replicate got 200 ng genomic DNA, roughly 33,000 genomes. Only in-frame clones appear in the TCRdb table, and some are missing; sequencing was by immunoSEQ multiplex PCR. The table includes approximately 2.4 million clones, around 95% detected once. What was sequenced was naive CD4+ T cells sorted from blood. Specified subset: CD45RA+ positively selected. This receptor was identified in a man between 18 and 35 years old in good health. The gene calls are TRBV5-1 and TRBJ2-1, with D hard to call. The CDR3 protein is CASSEYNEQFF. For the CDR3, the DNA is TGCGCCAGCAGCGAATACAATGAGCAGTTCTTC.